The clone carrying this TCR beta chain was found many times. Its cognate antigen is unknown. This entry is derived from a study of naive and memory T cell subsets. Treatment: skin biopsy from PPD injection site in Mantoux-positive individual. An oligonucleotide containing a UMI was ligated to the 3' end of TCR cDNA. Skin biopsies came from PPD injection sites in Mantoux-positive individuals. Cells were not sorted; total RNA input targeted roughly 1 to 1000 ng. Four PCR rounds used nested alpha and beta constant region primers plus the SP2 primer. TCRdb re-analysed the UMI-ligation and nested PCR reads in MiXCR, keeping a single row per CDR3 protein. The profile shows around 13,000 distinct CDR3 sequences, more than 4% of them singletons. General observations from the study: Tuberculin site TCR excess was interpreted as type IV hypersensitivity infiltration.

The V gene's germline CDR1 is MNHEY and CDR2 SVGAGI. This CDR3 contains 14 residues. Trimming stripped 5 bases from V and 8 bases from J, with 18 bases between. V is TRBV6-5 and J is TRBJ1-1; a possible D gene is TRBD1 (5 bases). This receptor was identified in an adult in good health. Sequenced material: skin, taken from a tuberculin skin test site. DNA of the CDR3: TGTGCCAGCAGTCAACGGAGAGGGAGGGGAGAAGCTTTCTTT. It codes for CASSQRRGRGEAFF.